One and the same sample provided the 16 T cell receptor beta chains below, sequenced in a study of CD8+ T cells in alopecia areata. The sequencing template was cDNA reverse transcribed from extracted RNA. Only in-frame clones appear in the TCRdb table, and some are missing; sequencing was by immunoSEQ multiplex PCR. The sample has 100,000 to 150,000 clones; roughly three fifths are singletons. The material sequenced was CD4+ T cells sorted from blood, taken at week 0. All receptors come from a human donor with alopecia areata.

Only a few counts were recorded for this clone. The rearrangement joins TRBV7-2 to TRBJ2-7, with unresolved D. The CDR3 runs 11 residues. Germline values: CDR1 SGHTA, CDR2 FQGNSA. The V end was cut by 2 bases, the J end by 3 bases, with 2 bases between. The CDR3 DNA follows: TGTGCCAGCAGCTTATTCTACGAGCAGTACTTC. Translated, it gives CASSLFYEQYF. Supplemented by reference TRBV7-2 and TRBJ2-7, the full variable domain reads GAGVSQSPSNKVTEKGKDVELRCDPISGHTALYWYRQSLGQGLEFLIYFQGNSAPDKSGLPSDRFSAERTGGSVSTLTIQRTQQEDSAVYLCASSLFYEQYFGPGTRLTVT.

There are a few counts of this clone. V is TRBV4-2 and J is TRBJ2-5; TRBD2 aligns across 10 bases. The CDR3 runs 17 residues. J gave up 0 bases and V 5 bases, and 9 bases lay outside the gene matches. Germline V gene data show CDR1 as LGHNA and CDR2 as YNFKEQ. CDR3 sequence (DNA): TGTGCCAGCAGCAAAGTAGCGGGGGGCCGGTACCAAGAGACCCAGTACTTC. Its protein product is CASSKVAGGRYQETQYF.

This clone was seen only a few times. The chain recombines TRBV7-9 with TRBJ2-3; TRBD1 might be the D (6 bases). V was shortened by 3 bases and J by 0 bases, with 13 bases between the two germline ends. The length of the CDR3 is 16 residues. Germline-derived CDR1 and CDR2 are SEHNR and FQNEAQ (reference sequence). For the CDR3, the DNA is TGTGCCAGCAGCTTTAGGGGGACCCATAGCACAGATACGCAGTATTTT. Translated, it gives CASSFRGTHSTDTQYF.

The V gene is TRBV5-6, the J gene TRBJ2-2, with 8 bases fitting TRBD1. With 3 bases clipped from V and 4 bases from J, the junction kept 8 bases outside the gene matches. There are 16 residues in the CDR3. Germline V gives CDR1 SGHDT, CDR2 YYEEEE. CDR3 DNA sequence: TGTGCCAGCAGCTGGACAGGGAGCCGAGTCACCGGGGAGCTGTTTTTT. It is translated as CASSWTGSRVTGELFF.

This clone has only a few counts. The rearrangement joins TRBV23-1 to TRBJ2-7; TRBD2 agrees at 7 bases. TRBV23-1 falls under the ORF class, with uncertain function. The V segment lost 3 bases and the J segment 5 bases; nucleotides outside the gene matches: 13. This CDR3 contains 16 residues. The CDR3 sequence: CASSQSVAGDNHEQYF. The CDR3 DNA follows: TGCGCCAGCAGTCAGTCCGTCGCGGGAGATAACCACGAGCAGTACTTC.

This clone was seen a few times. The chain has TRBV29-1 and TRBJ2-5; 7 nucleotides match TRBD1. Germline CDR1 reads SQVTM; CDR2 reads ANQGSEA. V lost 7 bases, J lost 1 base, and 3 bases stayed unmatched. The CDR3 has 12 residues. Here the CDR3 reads CSARGIQETQYF. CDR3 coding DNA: TGCAGCGCCAGGGGGATCCAAGAGACCCAGTACTTC.

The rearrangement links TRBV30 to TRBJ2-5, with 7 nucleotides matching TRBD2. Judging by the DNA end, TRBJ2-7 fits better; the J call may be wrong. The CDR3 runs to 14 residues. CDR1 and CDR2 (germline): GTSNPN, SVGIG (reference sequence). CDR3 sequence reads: CAWSSYGGGDEQYF. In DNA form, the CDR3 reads TGTGCCTGGAGTTCATATGGGGGAGGGGACGAGCAGTACTTC.

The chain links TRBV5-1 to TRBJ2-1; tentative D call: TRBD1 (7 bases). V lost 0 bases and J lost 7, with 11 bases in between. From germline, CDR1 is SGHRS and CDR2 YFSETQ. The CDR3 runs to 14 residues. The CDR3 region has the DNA TGCGCCAGCAGCTTGGATCCAGGGGGGAATGAGCAGTTCTTC. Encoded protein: CASSLDPGGNEQFF. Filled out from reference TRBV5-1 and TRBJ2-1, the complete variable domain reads KAGVTQTPRYLIKTRGQQVTLSCSPISGHRSVSWYQQTPGQGLQFLFEYFSETQRNKGNFPGRFSGRQFSNSRSEMNVSTLELGDSALYLCASSLDPGGNEQFFGPGTRLTVL.

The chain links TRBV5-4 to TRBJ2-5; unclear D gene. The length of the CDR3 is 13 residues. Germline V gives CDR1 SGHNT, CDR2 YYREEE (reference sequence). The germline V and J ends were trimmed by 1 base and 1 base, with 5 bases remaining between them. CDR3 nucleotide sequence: TGTGCCAGCAGCTTGCGAACCCAAGAGACCCAGTACTTC. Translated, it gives CASSLRTQETQYF. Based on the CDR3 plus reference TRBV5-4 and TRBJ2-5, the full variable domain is ETGVTQSPTHLIKTRGQQVTLRCSSQSGHNTVSWYQQALGQGPQFIFQYYREEENGRGNFPPRFSGLQFPNYSSELNVNALELDDSALYLCASSLRTQETQYFGPGTRLLVL.

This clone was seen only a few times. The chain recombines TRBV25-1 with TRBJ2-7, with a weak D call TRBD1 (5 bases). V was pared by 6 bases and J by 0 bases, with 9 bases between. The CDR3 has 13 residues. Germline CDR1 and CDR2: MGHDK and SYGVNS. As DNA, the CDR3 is TGTGCCAGCAGCCGAGACAGCTCCTACGAGCAGTACTTC. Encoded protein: CASSRDSSYEQYF.

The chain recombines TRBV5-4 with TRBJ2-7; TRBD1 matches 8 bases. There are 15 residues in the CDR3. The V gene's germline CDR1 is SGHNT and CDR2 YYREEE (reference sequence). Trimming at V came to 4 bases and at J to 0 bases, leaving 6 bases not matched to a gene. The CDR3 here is CASSPTGGNSYEQYF. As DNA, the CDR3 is TGTGCCAGCAGCCCTACAGGGGGGAACTCCTACGAGCAGTACTTC.

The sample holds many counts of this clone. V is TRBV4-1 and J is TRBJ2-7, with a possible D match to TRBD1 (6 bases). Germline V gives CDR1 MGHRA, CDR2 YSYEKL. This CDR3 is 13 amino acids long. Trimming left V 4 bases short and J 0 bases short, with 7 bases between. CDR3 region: CASSRDTSYEQYF. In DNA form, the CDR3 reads TGCGCCAGCAGCCGGGACACCTCCTACGAGCAGTACTTC.

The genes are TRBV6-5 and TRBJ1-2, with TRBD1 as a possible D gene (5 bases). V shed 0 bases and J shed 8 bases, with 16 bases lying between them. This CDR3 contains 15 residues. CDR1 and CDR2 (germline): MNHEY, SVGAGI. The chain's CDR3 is CASSYSGRMVGGYTF. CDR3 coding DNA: TGTGCCAGCAGTTACTCGGGGCGGATGGTAGGAGGCTACACCTTC.

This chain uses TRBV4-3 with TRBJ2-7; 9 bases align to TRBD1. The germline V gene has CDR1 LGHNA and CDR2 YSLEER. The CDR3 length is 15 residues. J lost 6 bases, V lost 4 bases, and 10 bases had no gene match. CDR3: CASSRNTGGLREQYF. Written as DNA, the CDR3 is TGCGCCAGCAGCCGCAATACAGGGGGCCTTCGCGAGCAGTACTTC.

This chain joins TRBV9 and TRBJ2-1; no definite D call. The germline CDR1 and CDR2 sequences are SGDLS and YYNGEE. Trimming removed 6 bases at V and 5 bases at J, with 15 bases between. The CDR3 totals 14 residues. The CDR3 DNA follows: TGTGCCAGCAAACCGGCCGACCGCAACAATGAGCAGTTCTTC. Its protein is CASKPADRNNEQFF. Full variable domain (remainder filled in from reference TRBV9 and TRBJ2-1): DSGVTQTPKHLITATGQRVTLRCSPRSGDLSVYWYQQSLDQGLQFLIQYYNGEERAKGNILERFSAQQFPDLHSELNLSSLELGDSALYFCASKPADRNNEQFFGPGTRLTVL.

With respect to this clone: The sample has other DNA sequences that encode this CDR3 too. DNA of the CDR3: TGTGCCAGCAGCGTAGAGGCGGGAGGAGAGACCCAGTACTTC. This sequence encodes CASSVEAGGETQYF. The chain is built from TRBV9 and TRBJ2-5, with TRBD2 identical over 8 bases. Germline V gene lookup returns CDR1 SGDLS and CDR2 YYNGEE. The CDR3 contains 14 residues. V lost 0 bases, J lost 4 bases, and 2 bases stayed unmatched.